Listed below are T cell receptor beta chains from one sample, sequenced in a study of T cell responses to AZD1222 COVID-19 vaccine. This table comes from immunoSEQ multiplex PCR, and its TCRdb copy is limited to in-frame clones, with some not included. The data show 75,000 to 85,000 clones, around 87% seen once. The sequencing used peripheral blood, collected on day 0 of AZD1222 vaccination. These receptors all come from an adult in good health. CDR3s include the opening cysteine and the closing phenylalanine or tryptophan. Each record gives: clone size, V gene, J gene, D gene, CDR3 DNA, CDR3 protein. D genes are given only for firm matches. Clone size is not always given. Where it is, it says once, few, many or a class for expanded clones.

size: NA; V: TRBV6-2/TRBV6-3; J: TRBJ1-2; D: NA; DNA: TGTGCCAGCAGTTACGATTCCGGGCCTCGGGGCTACACCTTC; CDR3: CASSYDSGPRGYTF
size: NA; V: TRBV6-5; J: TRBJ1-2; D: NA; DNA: TGTGCCAGCAGCAACAGGGTTTCGGCGAACTATGGCTACACCTTC; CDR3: CASSNRVSANYGYTF
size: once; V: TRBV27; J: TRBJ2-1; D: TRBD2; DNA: TGTGCCAGCAGTAGCGGGAGTTCAAATGAGCAGTTCTTC; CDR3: CASSSGSSNEQFF
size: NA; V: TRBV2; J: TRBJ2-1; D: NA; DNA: TGTGCCAGCAGTGTGTACACAAGTGAGCAGTTCTTC; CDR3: CASSVYTSEQFF
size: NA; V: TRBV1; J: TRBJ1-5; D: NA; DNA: TGCACCAGCAGCCAAGATTATCAGCCCCAGCATTTT; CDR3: CTSSQDYQPQHF
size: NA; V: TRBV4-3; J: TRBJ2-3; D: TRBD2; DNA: TGCGCCAGCAGCCAGGGACTAGCGGATACGCAGTATTTT; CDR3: CASSQGLADTQYF
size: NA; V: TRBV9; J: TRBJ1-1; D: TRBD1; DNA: TGTGCCAGCAGCCTACTGACAGGGGACACTGAAGCTTTCTTT; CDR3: CASSLLTGDTEAFF
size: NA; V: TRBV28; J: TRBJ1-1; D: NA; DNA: TGTGCCAGCCCTCCCCTAGAGCCAAAGAACACTGAAGCTTTCTTT; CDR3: CASPPLEPKNTEAFF
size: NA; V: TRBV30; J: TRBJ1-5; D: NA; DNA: TGTGCCTCTACCGGCGGGCAGGGCAATCAGCCCCAGCATTTT; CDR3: CASTGGQGNQPQHF
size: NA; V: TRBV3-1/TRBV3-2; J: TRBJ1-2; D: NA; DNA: TGTGCCAGCAGCCAAGATACGGCAGGGAGAAGCTACACCTTC; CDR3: CASSQDTAGRSYTF
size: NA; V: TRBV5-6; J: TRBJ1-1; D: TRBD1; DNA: TGTGCCAGCAGCTTGGGGGACAGGGACACTGAAGCTTTCTTT; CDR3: CASSLGDRDTEAFF
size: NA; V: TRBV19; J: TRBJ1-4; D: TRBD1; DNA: TGTGCCAGTAGTATGGGAGGGACAGATAATGAAAAACTGTTTTTT; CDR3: CASSMGGTDNEKLFF
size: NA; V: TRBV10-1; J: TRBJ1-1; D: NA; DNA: TGCGCCAGCGGCTCGGGACTTTGGGGCACTGAAGCTTTCTTT; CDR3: CASGSGLWGTEAFF
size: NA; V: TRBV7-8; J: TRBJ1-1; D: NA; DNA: TGTGCCAGCAGCTTACGGGCAGAGAACACTGAAGCTTTCTTT; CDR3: CASSLRAENTEAFF
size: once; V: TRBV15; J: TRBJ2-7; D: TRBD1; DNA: TGTGCCACCAGCAGGCCTTTCGGACAGGGAAGAGGCGAGCAGTACTTC; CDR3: CATSRPFGQGRGEQYF
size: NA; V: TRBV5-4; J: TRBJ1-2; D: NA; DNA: TGTGCCAGCAGCTTTAGGCAGGCTGATGGCTACACCTTC; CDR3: CASSFRQADGYTF
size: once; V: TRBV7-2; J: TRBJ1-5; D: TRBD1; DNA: TGTGCCAGCAGCTTAGCGTACAGGGGAGGGGGCCAGCCCCAGCATTTT; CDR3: CASSLAYRGGGQPQHF
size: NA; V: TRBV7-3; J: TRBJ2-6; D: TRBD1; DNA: TGTGCCAGCCGATCCGGGACAGGGGACTCTGGGGCCAACGTCCTGACTTTC; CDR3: CASRSGTGDSGANVLTF
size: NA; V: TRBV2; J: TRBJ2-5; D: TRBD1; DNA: TGTGCCAGCGTAACACAGGGGGCGAGGGTTGGAGAGACCCAGTACTTC; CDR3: CASVTQGARVGETQYF
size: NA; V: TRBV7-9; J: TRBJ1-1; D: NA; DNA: TGTGCCAGCAGCTTAGAACAGGGAGGATGGTTCACTGAAGCTTTCTTT; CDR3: CASSLEQGGWFTEAFF
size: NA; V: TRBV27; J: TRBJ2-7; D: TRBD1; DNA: TGTGCCAGCAGTAAAGGGACAGAACCCTACGAGCAGTACTTC; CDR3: CASSKGTEPYEQYF
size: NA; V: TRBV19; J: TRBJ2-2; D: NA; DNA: TGTGCCAGTAGTATCGGCGGGGAGCTGTTTTTT; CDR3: CASSIGGELFF
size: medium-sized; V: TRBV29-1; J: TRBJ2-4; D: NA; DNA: TGCAGCGTTGCCTCCGGAGTGGGCATTCAGTACTTC; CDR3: CSVASGVGIQYF
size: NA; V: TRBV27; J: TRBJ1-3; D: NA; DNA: TGTGCCAGCAGTTCGGACGCCGGGACACCAGGAAACACCATATATTTT; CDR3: CASSSDAGTPGNTIYF
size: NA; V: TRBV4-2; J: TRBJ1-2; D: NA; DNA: TGTGCCAGCAGCCAAGAACGGGGGAACTATGGCTACACCTTC; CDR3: CASSQERGNYGYTF
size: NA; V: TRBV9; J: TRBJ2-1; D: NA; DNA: TGTGCCAGCAGCATCGGGAGACTCAATGAGCAGTTCTTC; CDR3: CASSIGRLNEQFF
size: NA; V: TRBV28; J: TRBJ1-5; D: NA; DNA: TGTGCCAGCAGTCCCGGCAGGGGCAATCAGCCCCAGCATTTT; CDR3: CASSPGRGNQPQHF
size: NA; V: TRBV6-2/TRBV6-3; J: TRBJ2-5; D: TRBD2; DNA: TGTGCCAGCAGTTCCCTAGCGGGAGAGACCCAGTACTTC; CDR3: CASSSLAGETQYF